This T cell receptor (beta chain) was recovered during a study of neurological immune-mediated disorders. The table lists this clonotype with many counts. Each sequencing run yielded over 160 million TCR-beta sequences from 15-18 subjects. MiXCR was run by TCRdb on the 5' RACE reads, yielding one entry per CDR3 protein. The table shows 14,000 or so distinct CDR3 sequences, with less than 15% occurring only once. The cell input for sorted libraries was 950,000 to 1,000,000, and those cells were CD4+ or CD8+ T cells. This TCR was sampled from a female donor with HTLV-1-associated myelopathy (HAM/TSP). What was sequenced was CD8+ T cells from blood.

This CDR3 is CSVEDKQETNEKLFF. In nucleotides, the CDR3 is TGCAGCGTTGAAGATAAACAGGAGACTAATGAAAAACTGTTTTTT. The chain uses TRBV29-1 and TRBJ1-4; maybe TRBD1 (5 bases). The CDR3 totals 15 residues. Trimming left V 0 bases short and J 2 bases short, with 10 bases between. Germline-derived CDR1 and CDR2 are SQVTM and ANQGSEA.